Below, 15 T cell receptor beta chains from the same sample are listed, as sequenced in a study of glioma-infiltrating T cells. Using RNA template, CDR3s of TCR alpha and beta were amplified with iRepertoire arm-PCR. MiXCR was run by TCRdb on the multiplex PCR reads, yielding one entry per CDR3 protein. The profile covers about 93,000 distinct CDR3 sequences, with roughly 39% appearing a single time and 35% to 45% taken by the ten largest. The specimen sequenced was glioma tissue, nonneoplastic brain tissue, or PBMCs (not recorded which). The receptors were sampled from a human donor with low-grade glioma or glioblastoma, undergoing nonglioma brain surgery, or in good health (not recorded which).

The CDR3, as DNA: TGTGCCAGCAGTGATACTAGCGGGGGGGACTACAATGAGCAGTTCTTC. This gives the protein CASSDTSGGDYNEQFF. This sequence joins TRBV6-4 and TRBJ2-1; 13 bases map to TRBD2. With 3 bases clipped from V and 3 bases from J, the junction kept 2 bases outside the gene matches. CDR3 size: 16 residues. The germline gives CDR1 MRHNA, CDR2 SNTAGT.

The rearrangement links TRBV20-1 to TRBJ2-1; 11 bases fit TRBD2. Germline CDR1 DFQATT, CDR2 SNEGSKA (reference sequence). With V trimmed by 4 bases and J by 6 bases, 14 bases remained unmatched. The CDR3 has 17 residues. The CDR3 protein is CSAIVLRIAGGSNEQFF. The CDR3, as DNA: TGCAGTGCTATTGTGCTGAGAATAGCGGGAGGGTCCAATGAGCAGTTCTTC.

On this clonotype itself: In this CDR3 the conserved last residue, phenylalanine or tryptophan, is missing, so a read error is likely. It is unclear where the CDR3 begins or ends on the DNA, so no DNA is shown, and the CDR3 is as TCRdb lists it. The CDR3: CSARDVNSGTQHL. This sequence joins TRBV20-1 and TRBJ2-5. Germline V CDR1 and CDR2: DFQATT, SNEGSKA (reference sequence). The CDR3 spans 13 residues, counting both ends.

A few counts support this clonotype. The V and J genes are TRBV6-6 and TRBJ2-7, with 8 bases identical to TRBD1. Germline V gene data show CDR1 as MNHNY and CDR2 as SVGAGI (reference sequence). The CDR3 has 14 residues. J was trimmed by 5 bases and V by 2 bases; bases with no gene match: 5. The CDR3: CASSYPGQGHEQYF. Written as DNA, the CDR3 is TGTGCCAGCAGTTACCCCGGACAGGGCCACGAGCAGTACTTC.

Remarks on this clonotype: A much more abundant neighbour one base away suggests this may be a read error. This chain uses TRBV4-2 with TRBJ2-5, with 7 bases that match TRBD2. Trimming at V came to 5 bases and at J to 5 bases, leaving 11 bases not matched to a gene. CDR3 length equals 15 residues. Per the germline V gene, CDR1 is LGHNA and CDR2 is YNFKEQ. CDR3 bases: TGTGCCAGCAGCGCCGAGCGGGGCCCGAGGGAGACCCAGTACTTC. Its protein product is CASSAERGPRETQYF.

The J gene is TRBJ2-7, the V gene TRBV6-5; TRBD2 matches 7 bases. V shed 0 bases and J 5 bases; nucleotides not matched to a gene: 7. The CDR3 sequence is 15 residues long. Germline CDR1 reads MNHEY; CDR2 reads SVGAGI. Written as DNA, the CDR3 is TGTGCCAGCAGTTACTCGTCCAGGGAGGGCAACGAGCAGTACTTC. Its protein is CASSYSSREGNEQYF.

This clonotype showed up many times. The rearrangement uses TRBV7-9 and TRBJ2-3; D not resolved. The ends were cut back, 5 bases at V and 5 bases at J, with 8 bases in the middle. The CDR3 is 12 amino acids. Germline V CDR1 and CDR2: SEHNR, FQNEAQ (reference sequence). The CDR3 DNA is TGTGCCAGCAGCCTTCTACGAGATACGCAGTATTTT. This codes for CASSLLRDTQYF.

This clonotype was seen at least ten times. The J gene is TRBJ2-1, the V gene TRBV24-1; D might be TRBD1 (6 bases). The CDR3 is 14 residues long. Germline V gene sequence: CDR1 KGHDR, CDR2 SFDVKD. Trimming removed 4 bases from V and 5 bases from J, with 11 bases in between. Here the CDR3 DNA reads TGTGCCACCAGTGACTCTGGGACAAACAATGAGCAGTTCTTC. The encoded protein is CATSDSGTNNEQFF.

This clonotype was observed a few times. A read error may explain this, as a much larger clone is one base away. The chain combines TRBV19 with TRBJ1-5; tentatively, D is TRBD1 (5 bases). Trimming removed 11 bases from V and 5 bases from J, with 16 bases in between. The CDR3 is 13 amino acids. The V gene's germline CDR1 is LNHDA and CDR2 SQIVND (reference sequence). The CDR3 region is CAGSETEYQPQHF. CDR3 sequence (DNA): TGTGCCGGTTCGGAGACAGAATATCAGCCCCAGCATTTT. The variable domain in full, with the rest retrieved from reference TRBV19 and TRBJ1-5, is DGGITQSPKYLFRKEGQNVTLSCEQNLNHDAMYWYRQDPGQGLRLIYYSQIVNDFQKGDIAEGYSVSREKKESFPLTVTSAQKNPTAFYLCAGSETEYQPQHFGDGTRLSIL.

The table lists this clonotype with many counts. The chain joins TRBV18 to TRBJ1-1; D might be TRBD1 (5 bases). V dropped 2 bases and J dropped 3 bases, with 13 bases sitting between them. Germline loops: CDR1 KGHSH, CDR2 LQKENI. This CDR3 is 15 amino acids long. The CDR3 sequence: CASSPRQSLYTEAFF. DNA of the CDR3: TGTGCCAGCTCACCAAGACAGAGTCTGTACACTGAAGCTTTCTTT.

The table lists this clonotype with many counts. V gene TRBV2 combines with J gene TRBJ1-5, with D hard to call. From germline, CDR1 is SNHLY and CDR2 FYNNEI. The V end was cut by 6 bases, the J end by 2 bases, with 8 bases between. The CDR3 is made up of 13 amino acids. CDR3: CASSRLRNQPQHF. The CDR3, as DNA: TGTGCCAGCAGCCGTTTACGCAATCAGCCCCAGCATTTT.

Comments on this clonotype: A read error may account for a junction end that differs from germline. CDR3 nucleotides: TGTGCCAGCAGCTCACCCTACGGGCAGTACTTC. Protein product: CASSSPYGQYF. The genes are TRBV28 and TRBJ2-7; D unclear. This CDR3 has 11 residues. Germline CDR1 MDHEN, CDR2 SYDVKM.

This clonotype occurred many times. The chain joins TRBV2 to TRBJ2-1, with 7 bases fitting TRBD2. The V and J ends lost 6 bases and 0 bases, in that order; junction bases with no gene match: 5. Germline lookup yields CDR1 SNHLY and CDR2 FYNNEI. The CDR3 covers 15 residues. CDR3 bases: TGTGCCAGCAGGATACTAGCGAGCTCCTACAATGAGCAGTTCTTC. As protein: CASRILASSYNEQFF.

The genes are TRBV15 and TRBJ2-3, with no clear D. This CDR3 is 18 amino acids long. V lost 0 bases and J 2 bases, leaving 18 bases between the germline ends. Germline assignment: CDR1 LNHNV and CDR2 YYDKDF (reference sequence). In DNA, the CDR3 is TGTGCCACCAGCAGAGACCAAGTCCCAAGTGGGATCACAGATACGCAGTATTTT. Translated, it gives CATSRDQVPSGITDTQYF.

The rearrangement links TRBV4-1 to TRBJ2-3, with a possible D match to TRBD2 (5 bases). Germline V gene data show CDR1 as MGHRA and CDR2 as YSYEKL. The CDR3 sequence is 14 residues long. V was cut by 0 bases and J by 3 bases, with 7 bases left in between. The CDR3, as DNA: TGCGCCAGCAGCCAAGAGGGAGCGACAGATACGCAGTATTTT. Translating gives CASSQEGATDTQYF.